The rows below give T cell receptor beta chains drawn from one sample of a study of human T cells and chemical hapten exposure. TCRdb re-called the RACE reads with MiXCR, one entry per CDR3 protein. The sample has roughly 200,000 distinct CDR3 sequences; around 23% are singletons. Sequenced here: whole blood, sampled in connection with sensitization to the hapten diphenylcyclopropenone (DPC). Every receptor here comes from a woman aged 35 to 49 with alopecia areata. Some clones in this sample may be carry-over from other donors' samples. Each CDR3 is given with its conserved first and last residue. D genes are given only for firm matches. Rows may omit the clone size; those that give it use once, few, many or a size class.

V gene	D gene	J gene	clone size	CDR3 DNA	CDR3 protein
TRBV28	TRBD2	TRBJ2-7	few	TGTGCCAGCCGGGGCGGGAGGACGTACGAGCAGTACTTC	CASRGGRTYEQYF
TRBV29-1	TRBD2	TRBJ2-1	.	TGCAGCGGAAGGGGACTAGCGGGAGGGGATGAGCAGTTCTTC	CSGRGLAGGDEQFF
TRBV25-1	.	TRBJ1-6	.	TGTGCCAGCAGTGAACGACGGTTTAATTCACCCCTCCACTTT	CASSERRFNSPLHF
TRBV6-6	.	TRBJ2-7	few	TGTGCCAGCAGTTACCGGGACCCCAACGTGTACGAGCAGTACTTC	CASSYRDPNVYEQYF
TRBV7-8	TRBD2	TRBJ2-5	few	TGTGCCAGCAGCTTACAAACTAGCGGGAGAGGAGGGCCAGAGACCCAGTACTTC	CASSLQTSGRGGPETQYF
TRBV18	TRBD2	TRBJ2-1	.	TGTGCCAGCTCAATAGCGGGGGGGATTGGCAATGAGCAGTTCTTC	CASSIAGGIGNEQFF
TRBV28	.	TRBJ2-3	few	TGTGCCAGCAGTCCGAACCGGGACCAGTATTTT	CASSPNRDQYF
TRBV29-1	.	TRBJ1-1	.	TGCAGCGTTGGGGGGAGCACTGAAGCTTTCTTT	CSVGGSTEAFF
TRBV7-2	.	TRBJ2-3	few	TGTGCCAGCAGCTTAGTGGCAGATACGCAGTATTTT	CASSLVADTQYF
TRBV20-1	TRBD1	TRBJ1-2	.	TGCAGTGCTAGGACAGGGGCCGCCTATGGCTACACCTTC	CSARTGAAYGYTF
TRBV24-1	.	TRBJ1-2	few	TGTGCCACCAGTGACCCGGGACGGGCCTATGGCTACACCTTC	CATSDPGRAYGYTF
TRBV14	TRBD1	TRBJ2-2	.	TGTGCCAGCAGCCGGACCAGGGGGCCCGGGGAGCTGTTTTTT	CASSRTRGPGELFF
TRBV11-2	.	TRBJ2-1	many	TGTGCCAGCAGCCCTGGTCGTTCCAATGAGCAGTTCTTC	CASSPGRSNEQFF
TRBV28	TRBD2	TRBJ2-5	many	TGTGCCAGCAGCGGGACTAGCGGGAGGAGAGGGACCCAGTACTTC	CASSGTSGRRGTQYF
TRBV25-1	.	TRBJ2-7	.	TGTGCCAGCAGGCCTAGCGCTTCCTACGAGCAGTACTTC	CASRPSASYEQYF
TRBV5-1	.	TRBJ2-5	many	TGCGCCAGCAGCTTGAACAGTCAATCTCAAGAGACCCAGTACTTC	CASSLNSQSQETQYF
TRBV7-9	.	TRBJ2-7	.	TGTGCCAGCAGTCCCTCCCTTCGCTACGAGCAGTACTTC	CASSPSLRYEQYF
TRBV11-2	.	TRBJ1-6	.	TGTGCCAGCAGCTCTCAGGGTTCCTATAATTCACCCCTCCACTTT	CASSSQGSYNSPLHF
TRBV20-1	.	TRBJ2-5	.	TGCAGTGCCGAAAATTGGGGTCAGGGCCAGCAAGAGACCCAGTACTTC	CSAENWGQGQQETQYF
TRBV7-9	.	TRBJ1-4	few	TGTGCCAGCAGCTTAACGGACGGCCGGTATGAAAAACTGTTTTTT	CASSLTDGRYEKLFF
TRBV5-4	TRBD2	TRBJ2-7	few	TGTGCCAGCAGTCGCGGGAGCGAGAACGAGCAGTACTTC	CASSRGSENEQYF
TRBV20-1	TRBD2	TRBJ2-3	few	TGCAGTGCTACGGGACTAGCGGGACCAACTAGCACAGATACGCAGTATTTT	CSATGLAGPTSTDTQYF
TRBV20-1	.	TRBJ2-4	.	TGCAGTGCTAGTGTTGCCGGCAAAAACATTCAGTACTTC	CSASVAGKNIQYF
TRBV10-3	TRBD1	TRBJ2-4	few	TGTGCCATCAGTCCAGGGGGAGAGGCCAAAAACATTCAGTACTTC	CAISPGGEAKNIQYF
TRBV4-1	.	TRBJ2-7	few	TGCGCCAGCAGCCAAGGAGGCAGGGGATACGAGCAGTACTTC	CASSQGGRGYEQYF
TRBV9	TRBD2	TRBJ2-7	few	TGTGCCAGCAGCGTAGGACTAGCGGGAGGGTTGTCCTACGAGCAGTACTTC	CASSVGLAGGLSYEQYF
TRBV6-2/TRBV6-3	.	TRBJ1-1	few	TGTGCCAGCACCCCCTCGGAAAGGGGAACTGAAGCTTTCTTT	CASTPSERGTEAFF
TRBV7-9	.	TRBJ1-2	few	TGTGCCAGCAGCCCGCAGTCGTATGGCTACACCTTC	CASSPQSYGYTF
TRBV12-3/TRBV12-4	.	TRBJ1-5	few	TGTGCCAGCAGTTTAGATGGTAGGGCCCAGCATTTT	CASSLDGRAQHF
TRBV7-7	TRBD2	TRBJ2-1	.	TGTGCTAGCAGCCCTCAACTAGCGGGAGGGTACAATGAGCAGTTCTTC	CASSPQLAGGYNEQFF
TRBV29-1	.	TRBJ2-3	many	TGCAGCGCCGATCGCGGCACAGATACGCAGTATTTT	CSADRGTDTQYF
TRBV4-2	TRBD1	TRBJ1-1	few	TGTGCCAGCAGGCCCGGGACAGGGGTTGTAAAAGCTTTCTTT	CASRPGTGVVKAFF
TRBV12-3/TRBV12-4	.	TRBJ2-1	many	TGTGCCAGCAGCTTAGGAGATGAGCAGTTCTTC	CASSLGDEQFF
TRBV7-2	.	TRBJ2-1	.	TGTGCCAGCAGCTTAGTGGCAAATGGAGAAGTGGGGCAGTTCTTC	CASSLVANGEVGQFF
TRBV12-3/TRBV12-4	.	TRBJ2-7	few	TGTGCCAGCACCCCTCCGGGTACCTACGAGCAGTACTTC	CASTPPGTYEQYF
TRBV20-1	.	TRBJ1-4	few	TGCAGTGCTAGACAGGGATCGAGAAGGAATGAAAAACTGTTTTTT	CSARQGSRRNEKLFF
TRBV7-2	.	TRBJ1-2	.	TGTGCCAGCAGCTTAGCGGCCGGGATGGGGATCTTC	CASSLAAGMGIF
TRBV4-2	TRBD1	TRBJ2-7	.	TGTGCCAGCAGCCAAGATATCGAGACAGGGTGGTACGAGCAGTACTTC	CASSQDIETGWYEQYF
TRBV5-6	.	TRBJ1-1	few	TGTGCCAGCAGGAGGTTCATGAACACTGAAGCTTTCTTT	CASRRFMNTEAFF
TRBV6-2/TRBV6-3	.	TRBJ1-1	.	TGTGCCAGCAGAGCGCAGTCCGTGGGGGCTTTCTTT	CASRAQSVGAFF
TRBV10-3	TRBD2	TRBJ2-7	few	TGTGCCGTACAAGCGGGAGGGCCGGACGAGCAGTACTTC	CAVQAGGPDEQYF
TRBV3-1	.	TRBJ2-1	few	TGTGCCAGCAGCCGAGAACGAGGCAGGGGGGGTGAGCAGTTCTTC	CASSRERGRGGEQFF
TRBV29-1	.	TRBJ2-1	.	TGCAGCGTTGCCAGGGGCTACCTCTATGAGCAGTTCTTC	CSVARGYLYEQFF
TRBV6-1	.	TRBJ2-1	few	TGTGGGATGAGGGGCCCCTACAATGAGCAGTTCTTC	CGMRGPYNEQFF
TRBV4-1	.	TRBJ1-3	.	TGCGCCAGCAGCCAAGATTGGGGGGGCTACGGAAACACCATATATTTT	CASSQDWGGYGNTIYF